This is a list of T cell receptor beta chains from one sample in a study of cytomegalovirus exposure and HLA in healthy donors. TCRdb's copy holds only in-frame clones and misses some; the assay was immunoSEQ multiplex PCR. The sample comprises about 98,000 clones, 75% to 85% of which are singletons, and approximately 9.9% rests with the top ten. Sequencing was done on a sample of PBMCs. Receptor source: a man aged 18 to 35 in good health and CMV-seropositive. Each CDR3 is given with its conserved first and last residue. D genes are given only for firm matches. Expanded clones get a size class; other rows say once, few or many, or leave the size out.

TRBV9	-	TRBJ1-1	once	TGTGCCAGCAGCGTAGTTTCAGGGCGGGACGGAGAAGCTTTCTTT	CASSVVSGRDGEAFF
TRBV4-1	-	TRBJ1-5	-	TGCGCCAGCAGCCAAGTAGATCGGGTCGATCAGCCCCAGCATTTT	CASSQVDRVDQPQHF
TRBV10-2	-	TRBJ1-6	-	TGCGCCAGCAGTCAGGAGGGGAGCCCAAATTCACCCCTCCACTTT	CASSQEGSPNSPLHF
TRBV7-2	-	TRBJ2-7	-	TGTGCCAGCAGCTTATTCCCCCCGGGGACCTACGAGCAGTACTTC	CASSLFPPGTYEQYF
TRBV28	-	TRBJ1-4	-	TGTGCCAGCAGTTTAATCGGGGTAGCCGAAAAACTGTTTTTT	CASSLIGVAEKLFF
TRBV15	-	TRBJ1-3	-	TGTGCCACGGAGGCAGGGGATTCTGGAAACACCATATATTTT	CATEAGDSGNTIYF
TRBV9	-	TRBJ1-1	-	TGTGCCAGCAGCCATGGGCGCGTGGGCACTGAAGCTTTCTTT	CASSHGRVGTEAFF
TRBV5-1	TRBD1	TRBJ2-7	-	TGCGCCAGCAGCCCGGCGGGACAGGGCTCCTACGAGCAGTACTTC	CASSPAGQGSYEQYF
TRBV5-1	-	TRBJ1-4	-	TGCGCCAGCAGCTTTAGGGGATTGAGGAGTGCAACTAATGAAAAACTGTTTTTT	CASSFRGLRSATNEKLFF
TRBV5-8	-	TRBJ2-6	-	TGTGCCAGCAGCCTTTCGGCTGGGGCCAACGTCCTGACTTTC	CASSLSAGANVLTF
TRBV11-3	TRBD1	TRBJ1-2	few	TGTGCCAGCAGCTTATGGTCAGGGGGCAACTATGGCTACACCTTC	CASSLWSGGNYGYTF
TRBV7-6	-	TRBJ2-2	-	TGTGCCAGCAGCTTAGCGGGGGCTGCTTACACCGGGGAGCTGTTTTTT	CASSLAGAAYTGELFF
TRBV4-1	TRBD1	TRBJ1-2	-	TGCGCCAGCAGCGGTGGGGACAGGGCTTATGGCTACACCTTC	CASSGGDRAYGYTF
TRBV4-2	-	TRBJ2-7	medium-sized	TGTGCCAGCAGCCAAGATCAATACGAGCAGTACTTC	CASSQDQYEQYF
TRBV9	TRBD1	TRBJ2-5	once	TGTGCCAGCAGCGTAGAGGACAGGGGGAAGGAGACCCAGTACTTC	CASSVEDRGKETQYF
TRBV19	-	TRBJ1-6	-	TGTGCCAGCGGACAGTATAATTCACCCCTCCACTTT	CASGQYNSPLHF
TRBV19	-	TRBJ2-7	-	TGTGCCAGTAGCCTACAGGGTTCCTACGAGCAGTACTTC	CASSLQGSYEQYF
TRBV27	TRBD2	TRBJ2-1	-	TGTGCCAGCAGTCCGGGACTACCATCCTACAATGAGCAGTTCTTC	CASSPGLPSYNEQFF